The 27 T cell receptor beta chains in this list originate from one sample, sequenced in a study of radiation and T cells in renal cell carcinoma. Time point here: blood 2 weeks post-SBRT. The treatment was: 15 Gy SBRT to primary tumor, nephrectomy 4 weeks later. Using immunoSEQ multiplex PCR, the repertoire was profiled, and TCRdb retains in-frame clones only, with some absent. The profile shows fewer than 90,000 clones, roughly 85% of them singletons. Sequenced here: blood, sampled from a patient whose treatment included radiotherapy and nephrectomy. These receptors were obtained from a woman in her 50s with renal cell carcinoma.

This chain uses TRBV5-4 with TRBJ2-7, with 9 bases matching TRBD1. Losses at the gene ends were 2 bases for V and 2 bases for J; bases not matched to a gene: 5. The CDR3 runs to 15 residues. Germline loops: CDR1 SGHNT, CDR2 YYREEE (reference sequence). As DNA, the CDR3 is TGTGCCAGCAGCTTTAACGACAGGGGGACCTACGAGCAGTACTTC. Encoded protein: CASSFNDRGTYEQYF.

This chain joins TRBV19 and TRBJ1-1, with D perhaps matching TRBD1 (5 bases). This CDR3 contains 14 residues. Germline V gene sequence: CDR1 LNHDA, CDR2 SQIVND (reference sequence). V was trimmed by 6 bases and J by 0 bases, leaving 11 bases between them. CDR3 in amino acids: CASRVGAMNTEAFF. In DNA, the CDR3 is TGTGCCAGTAGAGTAGGGGCAATGAACACTGAAGCTTTCTTT.

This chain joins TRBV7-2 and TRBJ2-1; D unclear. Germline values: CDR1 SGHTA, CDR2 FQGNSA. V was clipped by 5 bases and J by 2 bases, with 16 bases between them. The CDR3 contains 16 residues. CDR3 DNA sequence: TGTGCCAGCAGCCTCAGCTCTTCAACGGCCTACAATGAGCAGTTCTTC. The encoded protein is CASSLSSSTAYNEQFF.

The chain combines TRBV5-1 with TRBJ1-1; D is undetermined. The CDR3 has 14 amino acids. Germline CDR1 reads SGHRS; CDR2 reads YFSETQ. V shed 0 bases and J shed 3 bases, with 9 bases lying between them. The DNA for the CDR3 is TGCGCCAGCAGCTTGGACGGGAGGGACACTGAAGCTTTCTTT. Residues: CASSLDGRDTEAFF.

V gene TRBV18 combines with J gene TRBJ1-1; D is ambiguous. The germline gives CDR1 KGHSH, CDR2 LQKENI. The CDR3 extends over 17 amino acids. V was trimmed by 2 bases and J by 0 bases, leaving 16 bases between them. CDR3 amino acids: CASSPDTLPRMNTEAFF. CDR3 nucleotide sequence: TGTGCCAGCTCACCAGACACCCTTCCGCGGATGAACACTGAAGCTTTCTTT.

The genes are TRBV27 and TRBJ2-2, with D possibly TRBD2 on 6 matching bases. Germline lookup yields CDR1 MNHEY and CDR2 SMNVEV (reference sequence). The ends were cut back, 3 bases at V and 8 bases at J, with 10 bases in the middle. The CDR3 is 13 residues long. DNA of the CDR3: TGTGCCAGCAGTTTTTACGGAGGGGGGGAGCTGTTTTTT. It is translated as CASSFYGGGELFF.

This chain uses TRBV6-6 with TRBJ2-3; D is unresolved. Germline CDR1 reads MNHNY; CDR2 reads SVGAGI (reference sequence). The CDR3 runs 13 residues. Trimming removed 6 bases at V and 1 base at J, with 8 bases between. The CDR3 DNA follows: TGTGCCAGCAGAGGGCTCGGCACAGATACGCAGTATTTT. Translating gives CASRGLGTDTQYF.

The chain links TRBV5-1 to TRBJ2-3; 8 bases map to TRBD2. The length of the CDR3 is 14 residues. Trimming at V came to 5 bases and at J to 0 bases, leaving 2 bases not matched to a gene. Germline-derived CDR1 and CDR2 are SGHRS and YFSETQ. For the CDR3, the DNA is TGCGCCAGCAGGGCTAGCGGGAGCACAGATACGCAGTATTTT. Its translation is CASRASGSTDTQYF.

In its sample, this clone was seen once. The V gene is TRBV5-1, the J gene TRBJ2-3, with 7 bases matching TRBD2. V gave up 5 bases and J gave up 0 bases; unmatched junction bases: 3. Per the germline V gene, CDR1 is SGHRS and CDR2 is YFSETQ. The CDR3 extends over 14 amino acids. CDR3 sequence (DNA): TGCGCCAGCAGTATCGGGGGGAGCACAGATACGCAGTATTTT. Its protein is CASSIGGSTDTQYF.

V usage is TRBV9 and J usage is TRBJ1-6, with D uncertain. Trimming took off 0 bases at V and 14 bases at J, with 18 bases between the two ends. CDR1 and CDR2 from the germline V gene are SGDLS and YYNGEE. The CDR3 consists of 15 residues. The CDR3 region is CASSVEARDGVTLHF. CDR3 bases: TGTGCCAGCAGCGTAGAAGCCCGGGATGGAGTGACCCTCCACTTT.

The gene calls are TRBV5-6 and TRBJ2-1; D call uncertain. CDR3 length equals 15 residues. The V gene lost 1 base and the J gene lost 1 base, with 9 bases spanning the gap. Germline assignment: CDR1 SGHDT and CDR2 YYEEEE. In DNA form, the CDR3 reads TGTGCCAGCAGCTTGTTGCTAGAGTCCTACAATGAGCAGTTCTTC. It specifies CASSLLLESYNEQFF.

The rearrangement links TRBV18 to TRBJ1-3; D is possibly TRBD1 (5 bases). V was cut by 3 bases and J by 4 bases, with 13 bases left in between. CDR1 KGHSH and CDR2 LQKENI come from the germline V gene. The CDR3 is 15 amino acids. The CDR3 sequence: CASSPREGSGNTIYF. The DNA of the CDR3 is TGTGCCAGCTCACCCCGAGAGGGGTCGGGAAACACCATATATTTT. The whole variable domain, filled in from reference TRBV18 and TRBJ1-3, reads NAGVMQNPRHLVRRRGQEARLRCSPMKGHSHVYWYRQLPEEGLKFMVYLQKENIIDESGMPKERFSAEFPKEGPSILRIQQVVRGDSAAYFCASSPREGSGNTIYFGEGSWLTVV.

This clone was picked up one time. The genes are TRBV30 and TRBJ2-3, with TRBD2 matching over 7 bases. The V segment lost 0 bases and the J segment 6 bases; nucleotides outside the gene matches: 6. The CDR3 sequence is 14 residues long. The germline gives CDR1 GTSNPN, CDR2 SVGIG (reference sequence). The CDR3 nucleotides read TGTGCCTGGAGTGTGGGAGGGGTTGGCGATACGCAGTATTTT. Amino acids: CAWSVGGVGDTQYF.

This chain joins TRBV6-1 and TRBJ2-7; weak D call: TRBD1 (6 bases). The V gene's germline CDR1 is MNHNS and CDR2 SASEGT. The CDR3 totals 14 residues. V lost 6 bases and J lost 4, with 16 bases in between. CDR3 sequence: CASSPTGEPYEQYF. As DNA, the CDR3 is TGTGCCAGCAGCCCGACAGGAGAACCTTACGAGCAGTACTTC.

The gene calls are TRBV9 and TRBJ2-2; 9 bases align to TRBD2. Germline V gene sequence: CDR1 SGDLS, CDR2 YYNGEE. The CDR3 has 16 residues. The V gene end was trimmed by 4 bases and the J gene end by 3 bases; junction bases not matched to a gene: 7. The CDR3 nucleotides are TGTGCCAGCAGCCAAGGCGGGGGGGCAGACACCGGGGAGCTGTTTTTT. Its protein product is CASSQGGGADTGELFF.

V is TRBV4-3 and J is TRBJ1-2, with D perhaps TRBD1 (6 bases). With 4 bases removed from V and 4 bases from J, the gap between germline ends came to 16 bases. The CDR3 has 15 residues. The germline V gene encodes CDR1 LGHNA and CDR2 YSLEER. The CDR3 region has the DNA TGCGCCAGCAGCCCGACGGGGGCTCGAAGCTATGGCTACACCTTC. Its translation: CASSPTGARSYGYTF.

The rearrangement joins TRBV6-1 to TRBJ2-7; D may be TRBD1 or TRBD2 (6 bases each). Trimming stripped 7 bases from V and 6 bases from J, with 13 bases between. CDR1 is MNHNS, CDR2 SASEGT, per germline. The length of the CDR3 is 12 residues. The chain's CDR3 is CASNYEGGEQYF. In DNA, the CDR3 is TGTGCCAGCAATTACGAGGGGGGCGAGCAGTACTTC.

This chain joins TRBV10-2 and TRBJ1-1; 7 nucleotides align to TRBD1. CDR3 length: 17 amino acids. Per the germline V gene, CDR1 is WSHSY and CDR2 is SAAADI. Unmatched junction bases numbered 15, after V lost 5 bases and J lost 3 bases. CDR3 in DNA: TGCGCCAGCAGTCGGTCCCATCCAGGGGGAGTGGACACTGAAGCTTTCTTT. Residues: CASSRSHPGGVDTEAFF.

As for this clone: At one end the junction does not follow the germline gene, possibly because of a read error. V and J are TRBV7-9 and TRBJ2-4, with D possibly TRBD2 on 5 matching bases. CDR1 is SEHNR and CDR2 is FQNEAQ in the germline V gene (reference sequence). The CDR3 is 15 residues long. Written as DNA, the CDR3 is TGTGCCAGCAGCCTAGCCGAGGGAGAGGTAAACATTCAGTACTTC. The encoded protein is CASSLAEGEVNIQYF.

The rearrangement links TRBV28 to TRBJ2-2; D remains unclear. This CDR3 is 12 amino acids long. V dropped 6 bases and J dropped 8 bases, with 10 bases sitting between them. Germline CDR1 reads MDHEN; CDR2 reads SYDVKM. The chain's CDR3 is CASSPASGELFF. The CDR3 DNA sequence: TGTGCCAGCAGCCCCGCGTCAGGGGAGCTGTTTTTT.

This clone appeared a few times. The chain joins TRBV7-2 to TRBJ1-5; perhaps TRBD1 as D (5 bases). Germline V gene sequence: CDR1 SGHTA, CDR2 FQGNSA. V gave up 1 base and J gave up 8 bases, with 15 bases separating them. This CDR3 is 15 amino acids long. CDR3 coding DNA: TGTGCCAGCAGCTTAGGAGTTGGGGGGAATGAGCCCCAGCATTTT. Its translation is CASSLGVGGNEPQHF.

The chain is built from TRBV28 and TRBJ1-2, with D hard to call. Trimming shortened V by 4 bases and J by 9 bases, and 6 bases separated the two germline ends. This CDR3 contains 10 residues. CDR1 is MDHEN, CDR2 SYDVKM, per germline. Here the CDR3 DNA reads TGTGCCAGCAGTTCTGGGAGCTACACCTTC. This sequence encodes CASSSGSYTF.

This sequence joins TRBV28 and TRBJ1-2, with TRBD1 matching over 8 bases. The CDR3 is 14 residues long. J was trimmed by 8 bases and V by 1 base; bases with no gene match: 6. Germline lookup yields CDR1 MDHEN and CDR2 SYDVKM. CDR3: CASSLSSGTGGYTF. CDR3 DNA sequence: TGTGCCAGCAGTTTATCTTCTGGGACAGGCGGCTACACCTTC.

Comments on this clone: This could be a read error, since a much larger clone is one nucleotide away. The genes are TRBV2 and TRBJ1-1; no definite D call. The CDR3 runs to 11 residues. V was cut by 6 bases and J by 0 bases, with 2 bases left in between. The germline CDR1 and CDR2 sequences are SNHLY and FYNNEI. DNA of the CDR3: TGTGCCAGCAGCCTGAACACTGAAGCTTTCTTT. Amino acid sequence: CASSLNTEAFF. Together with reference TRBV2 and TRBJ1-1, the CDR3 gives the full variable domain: EPEVTQTPSHQVTQMGQEVILRCVPISNHLYFYWYRQILGQKVEFLVSFYNNEISEKSEIFDDQFSVERPDGSNFTLKIRSTKLEDSAMYFCASSLNTEAFFGQGTRLTVV.

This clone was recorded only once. CDR3 DNA sequence: TGCGCCAGCAGCCCGGAAATACAGGGAAAAGAGTCTGGAAACACCATATATTTT. Amino acids: CASSPEIQGKESGNTIYF. This chain uses TRBV5-1 with TRBJ1-3; possible D gene TRBD1, 6 bases. CDR1 and CDR2 from the germline V gene are SGHRS and YFSETQ. V lost 4 bases and J 1 base, leaving 21 bases between the germline ends. This CDR3 is built from 18 residues.

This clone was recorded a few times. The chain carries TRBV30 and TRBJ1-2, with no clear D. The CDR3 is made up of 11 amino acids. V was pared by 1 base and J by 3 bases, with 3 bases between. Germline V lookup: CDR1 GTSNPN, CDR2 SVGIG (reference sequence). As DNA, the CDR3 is TGTGCCTGGAGTGCGGACTATGGCTACACCTTC. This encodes CAWSADYGYTF.

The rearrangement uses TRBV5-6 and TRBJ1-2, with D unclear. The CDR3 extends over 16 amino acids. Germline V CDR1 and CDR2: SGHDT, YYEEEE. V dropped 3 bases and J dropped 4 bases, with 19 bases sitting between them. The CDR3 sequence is CASSSNFQGFTYGYTF. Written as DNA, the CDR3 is TGTGCCAGCAGCTCAAATTTTCAAGGATTCACCTATGGCTACACCTTC.